This paragraph reports one T cell receptor beta chain. The antigen remains unidentified. The germline CDR1 and CDR2 sequences are SGHAT and FQDESV (reference sequence). V was trimmed by 3 bases and J by 1 base, leaving 11 bases between them. The length of the CDR3 is 15 residues. The sample comes from a study of response to subunit inactivated influenza vaccine. Study-level points and caveats: Authors suggested seasonal influenza vaccinations each recruit few new T cells.

Each CDR3 protein is one row after TCRdb ran MiXCR on the RT-PCR reads. The data contain about half a million distinct CDR3 sequences, roughly 9.7% of them singletons. The material sequenced was PBMCs from blood, taken roughly 47 days after vaccination. The chain employs TRBV11-1 and TRBJ2-3; D not certain. The TCR comes from a man over 45 who received an inactivated influenza vaccine. The CDR3 loop is CASSFLGQGTDTQYF. CDR3 nucleotides: TGTGCCAGCAGCTTTCTAGGGCAGGGCACAGATACGCAGTATTTT.